This record looks at one T cell receptor beta chain sequence and its context. Its antigen is currently unknown. This entry is derived from a study of radiotherapy plus CTLA-4 blockade in lung cancer. Across the whole study: Of all patients, more than 15% responded objectively and 25% to 35% showed disease control.

Findings and caveats of the study: Once radiotherapy plus ipilimumab had been given, TCR clones derived from tumor expanded in blood.

V dropped 1 base and J dropped 0; count of bases not matched to a gene: 3. The CDR3 contains 15 residues. Germline V gives CDR1 SGHRS, CDR2 YFSETQ. Focal radiation plus CTLA-4 blockade with ipilimumab was administered to patients who had chemo-refractory metastatic non-small-cell lung cancer. TCRdb's table, derived via immunoSEQ multiplex PCR, lists solely in-frame clones and lacks some. The sample holds some 73,000 clones, about 79% seen once. The V gene is TRBV5-1, the J gene TRBJ1-1, with TRBD1 identical over 7 bases. This clonotype originated in a human donor with non-small cell lung cancer whose response to radiotherapy plus ipilimumab could not be evaluated. Some clones in this sample may be carry-over from other donors' samples. The input for sequencing was peripheral blood, taken from a patient treated with radiotherapy plus ipilimumab. CDR3: CASSLTQGVNTEAFF. In nucleotides, the CDR3 is TGCGCCAGCAGCTTGACCCAGGGGGTGAACACTGAAGCTTTCTTT.